The present T cell receptor (beta chain) was sequenced within a study of T cells in Graves' hyperthyroidism and ophthalmopathy. General study findings and limits: Within blood appeared most thyroid clonotypes that had expanded above 0.001.

Ten or more counts support this clonotype. Its antigen is not identified. Germline V gene lookup returns CDR1 MNHEY and CDR2 SVGAGI. V was clipped by 5 bases and J by 2 bases, with 24 bases between them. The CDR3 contains 18 residues. Researchers amplified the TCR beta CDR3 regions from RNA transcripts. With the HTBI primer set, the TCR CDR3 went through a first round of RT-PCR. TCRdb re-called the multiplex PCR reads through MiXCR, storing one row per CDR3 protein. The sample has 270,000 or so distinct CDR3 sequences, about 25% seen once; the top ten hold approximately 25%. The chain uses TRBV6-5 and TRBJ1-1, with TRBD1 as a possible D gene (5 bases). Sequences were obtained from blood. The clonotype was recovered from a man aged 35 to 55 with Graves' hyperthyroidism that later progressed to Graves' ophthalmopathy. The CDR3 region has the DNA TGTGCCAGCAGTCTAGCCCCTGGGGGAGCTTGGGGAAACACTGAAGCTTTCTTT. Its translation: CASSLAPGGAWGNTEAFF.